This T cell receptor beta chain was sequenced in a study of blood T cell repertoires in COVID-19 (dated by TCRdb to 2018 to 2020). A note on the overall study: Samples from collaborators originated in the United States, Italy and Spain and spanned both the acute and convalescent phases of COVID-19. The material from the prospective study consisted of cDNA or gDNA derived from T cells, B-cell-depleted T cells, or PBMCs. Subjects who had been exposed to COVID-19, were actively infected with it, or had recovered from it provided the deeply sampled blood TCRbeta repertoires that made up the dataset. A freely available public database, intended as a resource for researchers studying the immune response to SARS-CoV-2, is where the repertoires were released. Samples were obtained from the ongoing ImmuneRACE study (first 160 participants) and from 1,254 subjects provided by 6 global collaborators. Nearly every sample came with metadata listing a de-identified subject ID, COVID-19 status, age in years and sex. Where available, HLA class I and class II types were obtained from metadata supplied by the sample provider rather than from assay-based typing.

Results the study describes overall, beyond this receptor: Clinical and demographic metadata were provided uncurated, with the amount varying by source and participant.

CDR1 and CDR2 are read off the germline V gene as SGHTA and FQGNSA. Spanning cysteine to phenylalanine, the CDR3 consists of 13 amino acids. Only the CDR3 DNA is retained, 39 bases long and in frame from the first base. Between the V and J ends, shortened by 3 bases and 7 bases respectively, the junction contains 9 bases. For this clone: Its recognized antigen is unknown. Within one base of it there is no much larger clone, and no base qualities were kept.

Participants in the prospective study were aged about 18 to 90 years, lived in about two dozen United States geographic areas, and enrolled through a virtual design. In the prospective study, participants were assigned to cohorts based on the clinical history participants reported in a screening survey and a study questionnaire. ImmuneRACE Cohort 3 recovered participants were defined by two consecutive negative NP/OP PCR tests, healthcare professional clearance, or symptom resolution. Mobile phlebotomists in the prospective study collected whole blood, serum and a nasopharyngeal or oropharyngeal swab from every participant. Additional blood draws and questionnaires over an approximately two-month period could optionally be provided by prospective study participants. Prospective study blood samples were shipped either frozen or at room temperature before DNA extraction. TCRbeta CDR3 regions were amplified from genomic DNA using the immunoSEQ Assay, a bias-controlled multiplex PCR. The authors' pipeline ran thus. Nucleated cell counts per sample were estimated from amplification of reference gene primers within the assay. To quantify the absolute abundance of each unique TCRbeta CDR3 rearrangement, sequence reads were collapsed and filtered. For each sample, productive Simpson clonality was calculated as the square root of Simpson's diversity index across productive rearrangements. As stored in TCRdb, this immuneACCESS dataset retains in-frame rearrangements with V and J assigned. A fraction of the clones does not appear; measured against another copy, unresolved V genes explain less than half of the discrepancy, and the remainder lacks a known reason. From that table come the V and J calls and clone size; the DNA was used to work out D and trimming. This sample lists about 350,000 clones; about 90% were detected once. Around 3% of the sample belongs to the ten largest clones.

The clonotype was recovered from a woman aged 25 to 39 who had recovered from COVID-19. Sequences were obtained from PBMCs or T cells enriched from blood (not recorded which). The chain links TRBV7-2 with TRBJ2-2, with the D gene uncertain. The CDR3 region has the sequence CASSFNGDGELFF. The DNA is TGTGCCAGCAGCTTTAACGGAGACGGGGAGCTGTTTTTT.